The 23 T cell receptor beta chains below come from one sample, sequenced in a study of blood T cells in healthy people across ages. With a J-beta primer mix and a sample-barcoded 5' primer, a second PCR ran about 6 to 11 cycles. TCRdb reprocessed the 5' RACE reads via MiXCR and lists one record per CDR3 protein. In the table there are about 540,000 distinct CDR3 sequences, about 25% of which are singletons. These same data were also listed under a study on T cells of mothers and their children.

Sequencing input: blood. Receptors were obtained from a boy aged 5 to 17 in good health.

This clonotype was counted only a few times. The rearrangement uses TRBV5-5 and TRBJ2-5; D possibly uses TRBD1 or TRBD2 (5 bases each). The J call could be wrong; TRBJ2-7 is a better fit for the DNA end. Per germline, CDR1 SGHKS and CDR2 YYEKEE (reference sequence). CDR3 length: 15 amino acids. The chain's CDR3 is CASSPSAGSSYEQYF. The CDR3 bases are TGTGCCAGCAGCCCCAGTGCAGGGAGCTCCTACGAGCAGTACTTC.

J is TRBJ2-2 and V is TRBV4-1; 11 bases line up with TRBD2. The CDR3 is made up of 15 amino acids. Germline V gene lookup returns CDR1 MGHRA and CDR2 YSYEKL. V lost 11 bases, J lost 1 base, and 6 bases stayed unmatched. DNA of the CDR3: TGCGCCGGCAACCTAGCGGGAGGGAACACCGGGGAGCTGTTTTTT. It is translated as CAGNLAGGNTGELFF.

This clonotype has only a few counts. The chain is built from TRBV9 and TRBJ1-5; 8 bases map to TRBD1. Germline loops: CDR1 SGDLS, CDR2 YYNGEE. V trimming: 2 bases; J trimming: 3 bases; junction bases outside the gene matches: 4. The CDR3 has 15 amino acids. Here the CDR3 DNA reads TGTGCCAGCAGCGTTGGACAGGGAGCCAATCAGCCCCAGCATTTT. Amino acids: CASSVGQGANQPQHF.

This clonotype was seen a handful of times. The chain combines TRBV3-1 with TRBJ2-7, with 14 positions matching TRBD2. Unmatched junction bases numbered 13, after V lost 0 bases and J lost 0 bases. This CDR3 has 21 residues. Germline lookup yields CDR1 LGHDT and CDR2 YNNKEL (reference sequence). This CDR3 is CASSQDTRLTGLAGASYEQYF. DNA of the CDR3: TGTGCCAGCAGCCAAGATACGCGATTAACGGGACTAGCGGGAGCCTCCTACGAGCAGTACTTC.

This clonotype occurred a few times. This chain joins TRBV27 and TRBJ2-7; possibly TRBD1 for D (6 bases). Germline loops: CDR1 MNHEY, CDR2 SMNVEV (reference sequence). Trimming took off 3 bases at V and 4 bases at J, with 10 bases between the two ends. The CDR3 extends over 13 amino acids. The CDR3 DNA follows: TGTGCCAGCAGTTTCGCAGGGGAGTACGAGCAGTACTTC. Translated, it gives CASSFAGEYEQYF.

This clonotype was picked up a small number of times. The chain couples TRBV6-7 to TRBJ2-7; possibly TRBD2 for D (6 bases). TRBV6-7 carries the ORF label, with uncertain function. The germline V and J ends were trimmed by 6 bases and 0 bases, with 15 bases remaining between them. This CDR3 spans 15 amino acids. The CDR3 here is CASSRGERASYEQYF. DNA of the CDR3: TGTGCCAGCAGCCGCGGGGAGCGGGCCTCCTACGAGCAGTACTTC.

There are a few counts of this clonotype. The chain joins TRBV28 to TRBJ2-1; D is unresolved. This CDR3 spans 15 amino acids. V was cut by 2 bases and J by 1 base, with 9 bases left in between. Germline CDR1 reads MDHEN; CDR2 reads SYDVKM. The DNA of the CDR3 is TGTGCCAGCAGTTTACGTTTTCCGTCCTACAATGAGCAGTTCTTC. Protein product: CASSLRFPSYNEQFF.

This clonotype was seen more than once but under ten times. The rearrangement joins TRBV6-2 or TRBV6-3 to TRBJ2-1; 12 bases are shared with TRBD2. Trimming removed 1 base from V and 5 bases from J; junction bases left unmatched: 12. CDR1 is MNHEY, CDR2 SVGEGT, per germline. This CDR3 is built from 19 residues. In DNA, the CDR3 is TGTGCCAGCAGTTACTGGACACTAATTACTAGCGGGGGGAACAATGAGCAGTTCTTC. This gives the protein CASSYWTLITSGGNNEQFF.

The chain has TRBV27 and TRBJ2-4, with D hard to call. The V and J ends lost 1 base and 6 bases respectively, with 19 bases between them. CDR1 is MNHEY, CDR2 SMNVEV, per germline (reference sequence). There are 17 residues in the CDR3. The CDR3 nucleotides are TGTGCCAGCAGTTTATGGTCTGGCGAGGCGGTCGGAAACATTCAGTACTTC. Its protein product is CASSLWSGEAVGNIQYF.

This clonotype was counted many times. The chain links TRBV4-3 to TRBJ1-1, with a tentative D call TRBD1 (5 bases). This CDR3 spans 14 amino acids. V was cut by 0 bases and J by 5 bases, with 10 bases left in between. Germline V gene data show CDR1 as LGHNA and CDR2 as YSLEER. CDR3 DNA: TGCGCCAGCAGCCAAGAAGACAGCGGGACTGAAGCTTTCTTT. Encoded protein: CASSQEDSGTEAFF.

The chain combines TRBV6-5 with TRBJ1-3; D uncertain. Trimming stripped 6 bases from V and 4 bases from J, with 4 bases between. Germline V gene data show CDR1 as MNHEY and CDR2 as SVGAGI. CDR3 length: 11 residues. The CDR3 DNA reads TGTGCCAGCAGCCAAGGAAACACCATATATTTT. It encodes CASSQGNTIYF.

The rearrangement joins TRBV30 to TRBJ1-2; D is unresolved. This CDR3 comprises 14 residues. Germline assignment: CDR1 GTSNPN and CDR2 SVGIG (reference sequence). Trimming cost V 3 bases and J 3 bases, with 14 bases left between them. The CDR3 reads CAWRVAYRDYGYTF. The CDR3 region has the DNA TGTGCCTGGAGGGTAGCCTACCGAGACTATGGCTACACCTTC.

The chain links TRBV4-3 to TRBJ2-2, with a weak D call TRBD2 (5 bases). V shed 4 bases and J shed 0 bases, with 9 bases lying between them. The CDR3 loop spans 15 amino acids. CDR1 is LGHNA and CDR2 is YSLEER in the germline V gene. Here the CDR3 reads CASSPAGANTGELFF. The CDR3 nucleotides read TGCGCCAGCAGCCCGGCGGGCGCGAACACCGGGGAGCTGTTTTTT.

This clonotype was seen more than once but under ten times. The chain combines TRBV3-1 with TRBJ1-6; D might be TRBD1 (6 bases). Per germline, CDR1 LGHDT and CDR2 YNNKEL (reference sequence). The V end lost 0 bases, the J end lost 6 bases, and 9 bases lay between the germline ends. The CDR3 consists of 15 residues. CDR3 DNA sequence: TGTGCCAGCAGCCAAGAGGCAGGGGTTAATTCACCCCTCCACTTT. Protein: CASSQEAGVNSPLHF.

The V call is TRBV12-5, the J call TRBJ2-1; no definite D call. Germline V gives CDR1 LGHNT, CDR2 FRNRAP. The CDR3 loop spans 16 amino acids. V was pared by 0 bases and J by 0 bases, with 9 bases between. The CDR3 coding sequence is TGTGCTAGTGGTTTGGTCATCTGGGGCTCCTACAATGAGCAGTTCTTC. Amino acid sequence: CASGLVIWGSYNEQFF.

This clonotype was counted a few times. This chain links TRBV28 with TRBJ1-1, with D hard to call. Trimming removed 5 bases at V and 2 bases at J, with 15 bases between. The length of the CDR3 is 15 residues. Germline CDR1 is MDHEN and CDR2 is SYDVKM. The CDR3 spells CASSPLSGLNTEAFF. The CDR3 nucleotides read TGTGCCAGCAGTCCGCTTTCTGGGCTAAACACTGAAGCTTTCTTT.

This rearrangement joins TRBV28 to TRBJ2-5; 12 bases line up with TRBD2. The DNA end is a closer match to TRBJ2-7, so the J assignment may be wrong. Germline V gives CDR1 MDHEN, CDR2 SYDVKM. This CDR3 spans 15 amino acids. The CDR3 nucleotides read TGTGCCAGCAGTTCCGGGACTAGCGGGTTTTACGAGCAGTACTTC. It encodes CASSSGTSGFYEQYF.

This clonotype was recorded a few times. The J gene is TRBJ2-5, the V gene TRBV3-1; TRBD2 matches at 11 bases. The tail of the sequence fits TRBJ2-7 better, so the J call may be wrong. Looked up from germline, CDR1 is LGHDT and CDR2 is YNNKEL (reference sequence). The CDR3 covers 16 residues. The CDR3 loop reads CASSQALTSGSAEQYF. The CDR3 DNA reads TGTGCCAGCAGCCAAGCACTCACTAGCGGGAGTGCCGAGCAGTACTTC.

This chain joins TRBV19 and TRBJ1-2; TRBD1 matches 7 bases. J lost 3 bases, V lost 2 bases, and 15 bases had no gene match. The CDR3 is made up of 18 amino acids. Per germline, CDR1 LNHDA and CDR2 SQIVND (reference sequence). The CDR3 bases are TGTGCCAGTAGTATAAATCCTGCCGGGCAGGGGGACTACTATGGCTACACCTTC. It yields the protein CASSINPAGQGDYYGYTF. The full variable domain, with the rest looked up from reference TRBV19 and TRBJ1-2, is DGGITQSPKYLFRKEGQNVTLSCEQNLNHDAMYWYRQDPGQGLRLIYYSQIVNDFQKGDIAEGYSVSREKKESFPLTVTSAQKNPTAFYLCASSINPAGQGDYYGYTFGSGTRLTVV.

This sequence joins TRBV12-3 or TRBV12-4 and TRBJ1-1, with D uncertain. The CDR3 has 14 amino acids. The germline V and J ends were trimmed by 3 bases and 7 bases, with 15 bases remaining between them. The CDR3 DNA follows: TGTGCCAGCAGTTTTGGTCAGATTCGGAGTGAAGCTTTCTTT. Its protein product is CASSFGQIRSEAFF.

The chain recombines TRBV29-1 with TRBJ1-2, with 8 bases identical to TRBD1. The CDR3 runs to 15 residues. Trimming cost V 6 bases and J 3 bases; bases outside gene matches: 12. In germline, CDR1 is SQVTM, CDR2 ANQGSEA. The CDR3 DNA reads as TGCAGCGTCGATACTGGGACAGGCGGTGACTATGGCTACACCTTC. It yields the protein CSVDTGTGGDYGYTF.

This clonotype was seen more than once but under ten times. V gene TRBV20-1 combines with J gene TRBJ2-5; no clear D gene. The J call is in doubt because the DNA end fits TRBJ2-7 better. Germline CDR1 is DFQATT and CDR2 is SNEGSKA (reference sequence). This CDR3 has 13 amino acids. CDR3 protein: CSARVTDLYEQYF. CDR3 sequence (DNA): TGCAGTGCTAGAGTTACAGACCTGTACGAGCAGTACTTC.

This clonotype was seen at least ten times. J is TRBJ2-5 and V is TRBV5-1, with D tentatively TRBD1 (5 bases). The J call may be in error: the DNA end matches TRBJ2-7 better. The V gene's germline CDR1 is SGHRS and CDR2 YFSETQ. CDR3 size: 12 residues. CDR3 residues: CASSLEGNEQYF. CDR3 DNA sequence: TGCGCCAGCAGCTTGGAGGGGAACGAGCAGTACTTC.